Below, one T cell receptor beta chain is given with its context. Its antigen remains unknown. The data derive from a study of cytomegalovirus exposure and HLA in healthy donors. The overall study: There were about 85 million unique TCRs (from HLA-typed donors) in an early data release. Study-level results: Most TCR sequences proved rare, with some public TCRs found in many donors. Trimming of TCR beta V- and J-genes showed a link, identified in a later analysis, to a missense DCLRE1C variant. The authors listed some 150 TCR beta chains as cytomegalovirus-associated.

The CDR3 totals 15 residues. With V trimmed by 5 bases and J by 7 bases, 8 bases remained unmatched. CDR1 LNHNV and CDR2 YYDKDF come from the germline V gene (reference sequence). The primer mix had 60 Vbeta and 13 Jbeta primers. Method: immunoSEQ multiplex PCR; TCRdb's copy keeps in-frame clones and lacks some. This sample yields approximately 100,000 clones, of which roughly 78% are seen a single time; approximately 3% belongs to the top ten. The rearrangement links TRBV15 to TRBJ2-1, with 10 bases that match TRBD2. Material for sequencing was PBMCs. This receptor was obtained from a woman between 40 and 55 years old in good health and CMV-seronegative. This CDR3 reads CATSGEAGGGNEQFF. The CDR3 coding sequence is TGTGCCACCAGCGGTGAAGCGGGGGGGGGAAATGAGCAGTTCTTC.